This T cell receptor (beta chain) was profiled in a study of spatial heterogeneity in lung cancer. About the research overall: Detection consistently captured more beta-chain sequences than alpha-chain sequences. Study-level results: Tumor TCRs that were ubiquitous and expanded showed up in blood more at resection than follow-up.

This clonotype was observed a handful of times. Its antigen is as yet unknown. Germline assignment: CDR1 SGHTA and CDR2 FQGNSA. The CDR3 consists of 14 residues. The V end lost 2 bases, the J end lost 5 bases, and 11 bases lay between the germline ends. Documented time point: sample taken at primary tumor resection. Without sorting, whole RNA was sequenced from tumor, nontumor lung or frozen PBMC. TCRdb analysed the 5' RACE reads with MiXCR anew, one entry per CDR3 protein. This sample yields roughly 54,000 distinct CDR3 sequences, of which 7.6% are seen a single time; about 13% belongs to the top ten.

The origin of this receptor is a female donor with early-stage non-small cell lung cancer. The sample consisted of PBMCs, taken at surgery. The rearrangement joins TRBV7-2 to TRBJ2-3, with D possibly being TRBD1 or TRBD2 (6 bases each). CDR3 residues: CASSLIEGGDTQYF. Written as DNA, the CDR3 is TGTGCCAGCAGCTTAATTGAGGGGGGAGATACGCAGTATTTT.